The 20 T cell receptor beta chains given below trace back to one sample, sequenced in a study of cytomegalovirus exposure and HLA in healthy donors. PCR employed 60 Vbeta and 13 Jbeta primers. The assay was immunoSEQ multiplex PCR, and TCRdb's table has in-frame clones only and misses some. Of 150,000 or so clones in the sample, under 85% were seen once. The specimen sequenced was PBMCs. These receptors all stem from a man aged 45-65 years in good health and CMV-seropositive.

The chain uses TRBV6-5 and TRBJ2-1; 7 positions match TRBD1. The CDR3 extends over 12 amino acids. Germline CDR1 MNHEY, CDR2 SVGAGI. V gave up 6 bases and J gave up 13 bases; unmatched junction bases: 9. The DNA for the CDR3 is TGTGCCAGCAGCCCCGCCGGGACAGTCCAGTTCTTC. It is translated as CASSPAGTVQFF.

This clone appeared once. V usage is TRBV2 and J usage is TRBJ1-5; 11 bases line up with TRBD1. The V segment lost 4 bases and the J segment 4 bases; nucleotides outside the gene matches: 3. There are 15 residues in the CDR3. Germline CDR1 is SNHLY and CDR2 is FYNNEI. The CDR3 DNA follows: TGTGCCAGCAGTGGGGGACAGGGGGAGAATCAGCCCCAGCATTTT. Translated, it gives CASSGGQGENQPQHF.

A word on this clone: A junction end diverges from the germline sequence, so it may reflect a read error. This chain links TRBV11-1 with TRBJ2-5; TRBD1 is a possible D gene (5 bases). Germline values: CDR1 SGHAT, CDR2 FQDESV (reference sequence). The CDR3 contains 13 residues. CDR3 sequence: CASSRGFQKTQYF. The DNA for the CDR3 is TGTGCCAGCAGCAGGGGCTTCCAAAAGACCCAGTACTTC.

The chain links TRBV30 to TRBJ1-2; D gene uncertain. Trimming pared 3 bases from V and 8 bases from J, leaving 22 bases between. The CDR3 has 15 amino acids. CDR1 is GTSNPN, CDR2 SVGIG, per germline (reference sequence). CDR3 in DNA: TGTGCCTGGAGAAGGCGGCAACTCAACACATGGGGCTACACCTTC. It translates to CAWRRRQLNTWGYTF.

The gene calls are TRBV4-1 and TRBJ2-5; D possibly corresponds to TRBD2 (6 bases). This CDR3 contains 15 residues. The ends were cut back, 1 base at V and 5 bases at J, with 14 bases in the middle. Germline V CDR1 and CDR2: MGHRA, YSYEKL. The CDR3 spells CASSQVSGGGETQYF. The CDR3 nucleotides read TGCGCCAGCAGCCAAGTATCGGGCGGAGGGGAGACCCAGTACTTC.

This clone was recorded once. The rearrangement joins TRBV7-9 to TRBJ2-7, with 9 bases fitting TRBD1. With V trimmed by 5 bases and J by 6 bases, 8 bases remained unmatched. The CDR3 has 14 residues. From germline, CDR1 is SEHNR and CDR2 FQNEAQ (reference sequence). Written as DNA, the CDR3 is TGTGCCAGCAGCCCACAGGGGGCGCTGGTCGAGCAGTACTTC. Its protein is CASSPQGALVEQYF.

A remark on this clone: Other DNA sequences in the same sample also yield this CDR3. The chain couples TRBV15 to TRBJ1-1; tentative D call: TRBD1 (6 bases). CDR3 length equals 13 residues. The V end lost 3 bases, the J end lost 11 bases, and 16 bases lay between the germline ends. Germline CDR1 reads LNHNV; CDR2 reads YYDKDF (reference sequence). The CDR3 loop reads CATSRLQGGEAFF. In DNA, the CDR3 is TGTGCCACCAGCAGGCTACAGGGAGGGGAGGCTTTCTTT.

This chain uses TRBV7-2 with TRBJ1-5; D is ambiguous. Germline CDR1 SGHTA, CDR2 FQGNSA. The CDR3 totals 14 residues. V was clipped by 1 base and J by 7 bases, with 11 bases between them. The CDR3 spells CASSLGPLEQPQHF. In DNA, the CDR3 is TGTGCCAGCAGCTTAGGGCCATTGGAGCAGCCCCAGCATTTT.

The V and J genes are TRBV10-2 and TRBJ2-7; D remains ambiguous. CDR3 length: 10 amino acids. Per the germline V gene, CDR1 is WSHSY and CDR2 is SAAADI. Trimming shortened V by 4 bases and J by 7 bases, and 5 bases separated the two germline ends. The CDR3 protein is CASSGVEQYF. In DNA, the CDR3 is TGCGCCAGCAGTGGCGTTGAGCAGTACTTC.

V and J are TRBV5-6 and TRBJ2-1; perhaps TRBD2 as D (6 bases). CDR3 length: 14 amino acids. Trimming removed 2 bases from V and 6 bases from J, with 12 bases in between. Germline V gene sequence: CDR1 SGHDT, CDR2 YYEEEE. The DNA of the CDR3 is TGTGCCAGCAGCTTTGGGGGGAACTTCAATGAGCAGTTCTTC. It codes for CASSFGGNFNEQFF.

V and J are TRBV11-2 and TRBJ1-6; possibly TRBD1 for D (6 bases). V was trimmed by 9 bases and J by 4 bases, leaving 10 bases between them. This CDR3 is built from 13 residues. From germline, CDR1 is SGHAT and CDR2 FQNNGV. The chain's CDR3 is CASRTGYNSPLHF. CDR3 sequence (DNA): TGTGCCAGTAGAACAGGGTATAATTCACCCCTCCACTTT.

The chain couples TRBV7-2 to TRBJ2-5; 10 nucleotides line up with TRBD2. V trimming: 4 bases; J trimming: 0 bases; junction bases outside the gene matches: 2. Germline V gene sequence: CDR1 SGHTA, CDR2 FQGNSA. The CDR3 covers 15 residues. CDR3 amino acids: CASSSTSGYQETQYF. The CDR3 nucleotides are TGTGCCAGCAGCTCGACTAGCGGGTACCAAGAGACCCAGTACTTC.

This clone appeared once. V usage is TRBV7-2 and J usage is TRBJ2-1; D may be TRBD2 (5 bases). CDR1 and CDR2 from the germline V gene are SGHTA and FQGNSA. The V end was cut by 1 base, the J end by 2 bases, with 15 bases between. The CDR3 spans 17 residues. Written as DNA, the CDR3 is TGTGCCAGCAGCTTAGGACCGGGGAGAAGCGCCTACAATGAGCAGTTCTTC. It encodes CASSLGPGRSAYNEQFF.

V and J are TRBV4-2 and TRBJ1-5; the match to TRBD1 covers 9 bases. With 4 bases clipped from V and 4 bases from J, the junction kept 2 bases outside the gene matches. This CDR3 comprises 14 residues. Germline CDR1 is LGHNA and CDR2 is YNFKEQ. In DNA, the CDR3 is TGTGCCAGCAGCCCGGGGACAGGGAATCAGCCCCAGCATTTT. Its translation is CASSPGTGNQPQHF.

This chain connects TRBV18 to TRBJ2-1, with TRBD1 identical over 8 bases. The CDR3 is 16 amino acids. Unmatched junction bases numbered 4, after V lost 3 bases and J lost 0 bases. Germline loops: CDR1 KGHSH, CDR2 LQKENI. The CDR3 here is CASSPPTGGSYNEQFF. DNA for the CDR3: TGTGCCAGCTCACCGCCTACAGGGGGCTCCTACAATGAGCAGTTCTTC.

The gene calls are TRBV7-3 and TRBJ2-3; D call uncertain. Germline V gene data show CDR1 as SGHTA and CDR2 as FQGTGA. CDR3 length equals 13 residues. Trimming took 1 base from V and 3 from J, leaving 5 bases between them. This chain's CDR3 is CASSLSLTDTQYF. Written as DNA, the CDR3 is TGTGCCAGCAGCTTAAGCCTAACAGATACGCAGTATTTT.

This clone was recorded only once. This chain connects TRBV30 to TRBJ2-5; TRBD2 aligns across 13 bases. The germline V gene encodes CDR1 GTSNPN and CDR2 SVGIG (reference sequence). The CDR3 totals 17 residues. The ends lost 3 bases at V and 5 bases at J; junction bases unmatched: 12. In DNA form, the CDR3 reads TGTGCCTGGAGAGATCAGACTAGCGGGGGGCGGGGGGAGACCCAGTACTTC. Amino acid sequence: CAWRDQTSGGRGETQYF.

The gene calls are TRBV28 and TRBJ2-1; 10 nucleotides match TRBD2. The ends lost 3 bases at V and 7 bases at J; junction bases unmatched: 12. This CDR3 region has 17 residues. CDR1 and CDR2 (germline): MDHEN, SYDVKM. DNA for the CDR3: TGTGCCAGCAGTTTTTTTCTCCCTAGCGGGAGTGGTAATGAGCAGTTCTTC. It encodes CASSFFLPSGSGNEQFF.

V usage is TRBV5-4 and J usage is TRBJ2-7, with D hard to call. The ends were cut back, 2 bases at V and 0 bases at J, with 6 bases in the middle. Germline CDR1 SGHNT, CDR2 YYREEE (reference sequence). The CDR3 loop spans 13 amino acids. This CDR3 is CASSLQSSYEQYF. The CDR3 DNA reads TGTGCCAGCAGCTTACAATCCTCCTACGAGCAGTACTTC.

CDR3 sequence reads: CASRETGELFF. The CDR3, as DNA: TGTGCCAGCCGAGAAACCGGGGAGCTGTTTTTT. V and J are TRBV28 and TRBJ2-2; D is unclear. CDR3 length: 11 residues. Germline V gene data show CDR1 as MDHEN and CDR2 as SYDVKM. The V and J ends lost 8 bases and 5 bases respectively, with 6 bases between them.